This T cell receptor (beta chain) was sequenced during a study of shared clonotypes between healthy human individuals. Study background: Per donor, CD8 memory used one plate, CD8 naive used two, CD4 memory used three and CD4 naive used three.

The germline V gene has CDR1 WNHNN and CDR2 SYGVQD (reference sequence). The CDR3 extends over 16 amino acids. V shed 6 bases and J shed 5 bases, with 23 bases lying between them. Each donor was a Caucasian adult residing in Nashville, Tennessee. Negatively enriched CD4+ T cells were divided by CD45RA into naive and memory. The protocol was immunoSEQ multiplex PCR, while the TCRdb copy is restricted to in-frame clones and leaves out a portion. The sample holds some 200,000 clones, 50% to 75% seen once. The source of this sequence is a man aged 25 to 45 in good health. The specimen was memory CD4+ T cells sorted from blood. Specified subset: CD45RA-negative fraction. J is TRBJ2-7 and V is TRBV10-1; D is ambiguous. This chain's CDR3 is CASRIIRLFSEDEQYF. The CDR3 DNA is TGCGCCAGCAGGATAATAAGGCTCTTTTCCGAGGACGAGCAGTACTTC.